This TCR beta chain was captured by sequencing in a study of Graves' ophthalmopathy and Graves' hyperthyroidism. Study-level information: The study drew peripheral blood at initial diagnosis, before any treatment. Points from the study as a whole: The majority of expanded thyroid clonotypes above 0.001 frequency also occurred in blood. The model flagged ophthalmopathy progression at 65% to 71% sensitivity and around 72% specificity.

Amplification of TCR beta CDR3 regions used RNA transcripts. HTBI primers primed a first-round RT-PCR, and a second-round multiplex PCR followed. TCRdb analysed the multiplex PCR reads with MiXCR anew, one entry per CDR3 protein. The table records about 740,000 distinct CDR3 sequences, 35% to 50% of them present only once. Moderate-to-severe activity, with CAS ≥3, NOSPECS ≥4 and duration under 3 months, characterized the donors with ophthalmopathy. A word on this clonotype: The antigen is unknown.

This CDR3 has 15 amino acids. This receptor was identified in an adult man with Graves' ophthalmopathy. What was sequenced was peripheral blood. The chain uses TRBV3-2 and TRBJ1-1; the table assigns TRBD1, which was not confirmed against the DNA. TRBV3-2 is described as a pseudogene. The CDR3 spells CASSRRAGMNTEAFF. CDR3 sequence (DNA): TGTGCCAGCAGCCGAAGAGCAGGGATGAACACTGAAGCTTTCTTT.